This TCR beta chain was profiled in a study of T cell responses to AZD1222 COVID-19 vaccine. Study outcomes and limitations: The repertoires were collected only after the peak T cell response. Seropositive status at baseline applied to only six AZD1222 recipients. The sample set comprised mostly white British donors with more females, and clonal diversity was possibly underestimated.

V was clipped by 0 bases and J by 5 bases, with 23 bases between them. CDR1 is SGHKS and CDR2 is YYEKEE in the germline V gene (reference sequence). This CDR3 contains 18 residues. In the case of this clone: Its specificity is unknown.

Data came from immunoSEQ multiplex PCR; TCRdb stores just in-frame clones and leaves some out. This sample carries about 140,000 clones, roughly 89% of them seen once, and the ten largest clones take approximately 4.7%. This TCR was sampled from an adult in good health. The sequencing used peripheral blood, collected on day 0 of AZD1222 vaccination. The chain is built from TRBV5-5 and TRBJ1-2; D call uncertain. CDR3 sequence (DNA): TGTGCCAGCAGCTTGGAGCTCTGGACCGGCATGAACGCTTATGGCTACACCTTC. Translating it yields CASSLELWTGMNAYGYTF.